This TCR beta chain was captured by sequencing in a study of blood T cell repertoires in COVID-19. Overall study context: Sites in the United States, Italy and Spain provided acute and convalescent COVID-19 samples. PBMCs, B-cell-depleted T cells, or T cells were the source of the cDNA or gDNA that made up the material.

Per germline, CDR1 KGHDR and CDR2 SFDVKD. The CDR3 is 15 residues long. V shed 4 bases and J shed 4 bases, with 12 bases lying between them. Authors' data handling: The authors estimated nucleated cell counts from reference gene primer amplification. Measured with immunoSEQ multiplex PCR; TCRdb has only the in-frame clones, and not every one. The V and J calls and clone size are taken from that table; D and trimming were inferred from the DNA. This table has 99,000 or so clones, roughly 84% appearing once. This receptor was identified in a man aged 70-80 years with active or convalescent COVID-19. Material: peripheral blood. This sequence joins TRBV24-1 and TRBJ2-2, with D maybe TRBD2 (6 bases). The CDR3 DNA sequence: TGTGCCACCAGTGAGCGGGGAAAGGGCACCGGGGAGCTGTTTTTT. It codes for CATSERGKGTGELFF.